This T cell receptor beta chain emerged from a study of fetal regulatory T cell absence and autoimmunity. The assay was run at survey level. Sequencing was performed with immunoSEQ multiplex PCR; in TCRdb, only in-frame clones are kept and a portion is missing. In the table there are around 100,000 clones, about 78% of which are singletons. CDR3 length: 15 residues. Trimming removed 5 bases from V and 0 bases from J, with 11 bases in between. The germline CDR1 and CDR2 sequences are LNHDA and SQIVND (reference sequence). This sequence originates from a male donor with IPEX syndrome. V usage is TRBV19 and J usage is TRBJ1-3; TRBD1 might be the D (5 bases). Sequences were obtained from pancreas tissue. The CDR3 nucleotides read TGTGCCAGTAGTTCATTGGGGGTCTCTGGAAACACCATATATTTT. Translation: CASSSLGVSGNTIYF.